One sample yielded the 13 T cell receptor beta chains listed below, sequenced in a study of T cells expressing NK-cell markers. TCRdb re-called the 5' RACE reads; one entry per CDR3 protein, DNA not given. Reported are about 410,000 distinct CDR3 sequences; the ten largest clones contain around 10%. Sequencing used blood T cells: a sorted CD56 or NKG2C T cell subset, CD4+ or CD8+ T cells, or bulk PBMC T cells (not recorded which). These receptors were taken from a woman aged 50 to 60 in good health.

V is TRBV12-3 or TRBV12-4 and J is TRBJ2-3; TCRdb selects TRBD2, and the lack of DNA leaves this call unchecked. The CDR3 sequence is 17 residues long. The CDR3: CASSWWTSGVSTDTQYF.

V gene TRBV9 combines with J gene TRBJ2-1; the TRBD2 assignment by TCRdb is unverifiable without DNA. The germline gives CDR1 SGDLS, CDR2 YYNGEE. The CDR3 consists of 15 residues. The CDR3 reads CASSFLGDLTNEQFF.

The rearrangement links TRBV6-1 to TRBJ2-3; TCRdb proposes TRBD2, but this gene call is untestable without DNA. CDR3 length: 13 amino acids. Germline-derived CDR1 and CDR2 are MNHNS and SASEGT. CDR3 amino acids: CASSVRTTDTQYF.

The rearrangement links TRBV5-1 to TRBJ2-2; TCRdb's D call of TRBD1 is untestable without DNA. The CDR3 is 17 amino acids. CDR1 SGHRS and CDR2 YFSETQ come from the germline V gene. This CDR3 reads CASSPGLQGSRTGELFF.

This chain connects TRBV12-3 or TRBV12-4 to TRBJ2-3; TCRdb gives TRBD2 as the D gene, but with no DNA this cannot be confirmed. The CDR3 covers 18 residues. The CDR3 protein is CASRPSRGLAGEADTQYF.

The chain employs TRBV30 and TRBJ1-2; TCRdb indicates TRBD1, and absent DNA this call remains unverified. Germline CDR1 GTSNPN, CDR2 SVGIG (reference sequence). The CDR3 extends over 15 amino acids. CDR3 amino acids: CAWSSDRDGFYGYTF. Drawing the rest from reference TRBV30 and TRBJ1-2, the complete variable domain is SQTIHQWPATLVQPVGSPLSLECTVEGTSNPNLYWYRQAAGRGLQLLFYSVGIGQISSEVPQNLSASRPQDRQFILSSKKLLLSDSGFYLCAWSSDRDGFYGYTFGSGTRLTVV.

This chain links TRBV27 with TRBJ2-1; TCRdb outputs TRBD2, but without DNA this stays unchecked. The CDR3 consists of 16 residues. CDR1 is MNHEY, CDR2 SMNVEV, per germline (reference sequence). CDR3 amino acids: CASSLSGLVGYNEQFF.

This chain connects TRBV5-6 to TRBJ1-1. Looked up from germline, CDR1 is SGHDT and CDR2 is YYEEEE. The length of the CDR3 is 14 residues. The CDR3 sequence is CASSSQTLGTEAFF. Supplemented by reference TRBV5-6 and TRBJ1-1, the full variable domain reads DAGVTQSPTHLIKTRGQQVTLRCSPKSGHDTVSWYQQALGQGPQFIFQYYEEEERQRGNFPDRFSGHQFPNYSSELNVNALLLGDSALYLCASSSQTLGTEAFFGQGTRLTVV.

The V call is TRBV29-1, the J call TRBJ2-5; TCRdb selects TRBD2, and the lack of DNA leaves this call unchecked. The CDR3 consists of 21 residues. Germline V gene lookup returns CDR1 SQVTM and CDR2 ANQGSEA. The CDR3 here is CSVEGGRTSGAPEGGQETQYF.

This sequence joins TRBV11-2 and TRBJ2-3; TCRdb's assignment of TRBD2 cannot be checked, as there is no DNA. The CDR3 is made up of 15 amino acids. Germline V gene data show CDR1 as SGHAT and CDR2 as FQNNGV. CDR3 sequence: CASSLRAPSTDTQYF.

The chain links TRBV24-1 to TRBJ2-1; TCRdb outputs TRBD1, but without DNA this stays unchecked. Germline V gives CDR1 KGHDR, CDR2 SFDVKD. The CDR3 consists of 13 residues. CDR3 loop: CATSPIGQEEQFF.

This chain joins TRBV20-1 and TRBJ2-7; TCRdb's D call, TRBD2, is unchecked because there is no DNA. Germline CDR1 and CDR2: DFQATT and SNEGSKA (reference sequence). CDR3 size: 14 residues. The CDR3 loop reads CSAPTSGRGYEQYF.

The CDR3 loop reads CASSPGLAGAKQFF. The chain links TRBV12-3 or TRBV12-4 to TRBJ2-1; absent DNA, TCRdb's TRBD2 call cannot be checked. This CDR3 has 14 residues.